A selection of T cell receptor beta chains follows, all from one sample in a study of blood T cell repertoires in COVID-19. Assay: immunoSEQ multiplex PCR; the TCRdb copy retains only in-frame clones and omits some. The sample shows some 250,000 clones, approximately 85% of them seen only once. Source material: PBMCs or T cells enriched from blood (not recorded which). The origin of the receptors is a woman in her fifties or sixties who had recovered from COVID-19. Each CDR3 is given with its conserved first and last residue. D genes are given only for firm matches. A row's size may be missing; if present it is once, few, many or a size class.

len	v_gene	abundance	d_gene	CDR3aa
11	TRBV2	.	.	CASSERYEQYF
13	TRBV2	.	.	CASSENFGTEAFF
16	TRBV11-3	.	TRBD1	CASSLGGTASSYEQYF
15	TRBV7-9	once	.	CASSAATTPHDEQYF
14	TRBV27	few	.	CASSAPGQMYGYTF
13	TRBV12-3/TRBV12-4	.	.	CASSSGLHNEQFF
13	TRBV12-3/TRBV12-4	once	.	CASIRAGATEAFF
11	TRBV19	few	.	CASMSGTEAFF
14	TRBV9	.	.	CASSPLPATGEQYF
13	TRBV19	.	.	CASSILANYGYTF
15	TRBV30	.	.	CAWSSAHIAKNIQYF
15	TRBV6-4	.	.	CASSHEAGLSDTQYF
14	TRBV7-9	.	.	CASSSLGRGYEQYF